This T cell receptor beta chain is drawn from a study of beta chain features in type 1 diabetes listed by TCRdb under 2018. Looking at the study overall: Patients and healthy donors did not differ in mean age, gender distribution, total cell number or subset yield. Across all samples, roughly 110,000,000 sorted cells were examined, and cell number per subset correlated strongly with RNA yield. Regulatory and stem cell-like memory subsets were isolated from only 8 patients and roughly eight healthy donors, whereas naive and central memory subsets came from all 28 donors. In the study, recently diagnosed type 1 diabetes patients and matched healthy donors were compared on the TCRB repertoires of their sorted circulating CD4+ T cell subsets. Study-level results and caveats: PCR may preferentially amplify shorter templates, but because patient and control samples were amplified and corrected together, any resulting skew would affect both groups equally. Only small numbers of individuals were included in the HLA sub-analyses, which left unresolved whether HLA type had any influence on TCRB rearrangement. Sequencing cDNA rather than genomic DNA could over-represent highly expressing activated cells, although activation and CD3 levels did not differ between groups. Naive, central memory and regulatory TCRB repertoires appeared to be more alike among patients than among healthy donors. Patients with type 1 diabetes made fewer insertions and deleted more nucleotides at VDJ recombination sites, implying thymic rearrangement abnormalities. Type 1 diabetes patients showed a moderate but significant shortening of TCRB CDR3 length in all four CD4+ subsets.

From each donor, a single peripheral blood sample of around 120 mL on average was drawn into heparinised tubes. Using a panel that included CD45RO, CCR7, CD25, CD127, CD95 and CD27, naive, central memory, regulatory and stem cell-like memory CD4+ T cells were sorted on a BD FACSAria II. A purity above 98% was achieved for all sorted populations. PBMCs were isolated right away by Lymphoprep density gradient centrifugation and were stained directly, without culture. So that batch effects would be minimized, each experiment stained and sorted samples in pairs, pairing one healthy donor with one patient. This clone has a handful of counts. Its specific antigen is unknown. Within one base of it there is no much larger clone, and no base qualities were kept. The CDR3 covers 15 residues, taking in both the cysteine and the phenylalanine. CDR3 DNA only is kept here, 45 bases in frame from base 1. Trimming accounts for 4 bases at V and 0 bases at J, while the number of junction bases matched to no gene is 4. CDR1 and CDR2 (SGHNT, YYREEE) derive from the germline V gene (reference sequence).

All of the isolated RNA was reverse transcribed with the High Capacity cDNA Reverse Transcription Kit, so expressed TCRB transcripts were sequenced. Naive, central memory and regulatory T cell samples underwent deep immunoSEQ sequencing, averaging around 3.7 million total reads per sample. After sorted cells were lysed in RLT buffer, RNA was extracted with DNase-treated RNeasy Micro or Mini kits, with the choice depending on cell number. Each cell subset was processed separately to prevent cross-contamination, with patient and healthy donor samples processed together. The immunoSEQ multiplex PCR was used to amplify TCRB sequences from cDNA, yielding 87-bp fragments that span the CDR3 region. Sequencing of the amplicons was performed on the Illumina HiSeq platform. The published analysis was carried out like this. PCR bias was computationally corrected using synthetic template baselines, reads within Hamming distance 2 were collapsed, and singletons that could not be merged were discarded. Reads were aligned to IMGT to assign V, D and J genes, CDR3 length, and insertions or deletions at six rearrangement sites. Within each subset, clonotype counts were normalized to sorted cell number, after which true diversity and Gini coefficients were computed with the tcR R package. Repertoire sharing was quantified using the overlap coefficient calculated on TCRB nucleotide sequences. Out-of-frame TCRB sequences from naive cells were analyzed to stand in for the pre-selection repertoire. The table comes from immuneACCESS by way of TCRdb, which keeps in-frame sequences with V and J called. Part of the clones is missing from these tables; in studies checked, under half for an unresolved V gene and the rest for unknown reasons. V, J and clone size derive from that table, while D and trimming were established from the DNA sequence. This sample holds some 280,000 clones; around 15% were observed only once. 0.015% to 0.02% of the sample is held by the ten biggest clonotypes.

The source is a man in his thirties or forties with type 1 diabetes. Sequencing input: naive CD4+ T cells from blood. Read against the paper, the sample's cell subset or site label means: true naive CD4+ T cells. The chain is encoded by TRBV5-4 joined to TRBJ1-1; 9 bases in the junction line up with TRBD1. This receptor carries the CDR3 CASSTGQGMNTEAFF. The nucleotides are TGTGCCAGCAGCACGGGACAGGGAATGAACACTGAAGCTTTCTTT.